The 5 T cell receptor beta chains given below trace back to one sample, sequenced in a study of shared clonotypes between healthy human individuals. Naive CD8 cells lacked CD45RO and underwent positive selection for CCR7, leaving out terminally differentiated effector memory CD45RA+ cells. The data were produced by immunoSEQ multiplex PCR, yet TCRdb's version contains in-frame clones alone and is incomplete. The sample holds 1.5 million to 2.5 million clones, about 95% seen once. The material sequenced was naive CD8+ T cells sorted from blood. All receptors derive from a man younger than 35 in good health.

This clone appeared once. The rearrangement joins TRBV9 to TRBJ1-6; no firm D call. V shed 0 bases and J shed 4 bases, with 14 bases lying between them. This CDR3 contains 17 residues. The germline V gene has CDR1 SGDLS and CDR2 YYNGEE. The CDR3 region has the DNA TGTGCCAGCAGCGTAGCACCTCTGCCTGTTTATAATTCACCCCTCCACTTT. This sequence encodes CASSVAPLPVYNSPLHF.

The chain links TRBV10-2 to TRBJ2-7; D is perhaps TRBD2 (5 bases). This CDR3 spans 13 amino acids. Per germline, CDR1 WSHSY and CDR2 SAAADI. V was trimmed by 8 bases and J by 5 bases, leaving 16 bases between them. The CDR3 region has the DNA TGCGCCAGCTCTTTAGGACCCGGGAACGAGCAGTACTTC. As protein: CASSLGPGNEQYF.

The CDR3 DNA reads as TGCAGCGGACTACAGGGGAACACCGGGGAGCTGTTTTTT. Translating it yields CSGLQGNTGELFF. The rearrangement uses TRBV29-1 and TRBJ2-2, with a weak D call TRBD1 (6 bases). The germline V and J ends were trimmed by 7 bases and 1 base, with 10 bases remaining between them. Germline assignment: CDR1 SQVTM and CDR2 ANQGSEA. This CDR3 is 13 amino acids long.

V gene TRBV28 combines with J gene TRBJ2-7; D ambiguous. The V end was cut by 4 bases, the J end by 3 bases, with 19 bases between. The CDR3 has 16 residues. From germline, CDR1 is MDHEN and CDR2 SYDVKM. This chain's CDR3 is CASSSSTRSLSYEQYF. Here the CDR3 DNA reads TGTGCCAGCAGTTCTTCTACCCGATCCCTTAGCTACGAGCAGTACTTC.

This chain joins TRBV4-3 and TRBJ2-1, with D tentatively TRBD1 (6 bases). The ends were cut back, 0 bases at V and 9 bases at J, with 15 bases in the middle. CDR1 LGHNA and CDR2 YSLEER come from the germline V gene. CDR3 length: 15 residues. The chain's CDR3 is CASSQDRGGRLEQFF. The CDR3 nucleotides read TGCGCCAGCAGCCAAGATCGAGGGGGTCGCCTTGAGCAGTTCTTC.